This T cell receptor (beta chain) was identified in a study of blood T cell repertoires in COVID-19. Study in general: Samples of COVID-19 (acute and convalescent) were obtained from the United States, Italy and Spain. Sources were T cells, B-cell-depleted T cells, or PBMCs; the material itself was cDNA or gDNA.

Original processing methods: For nucleated cells, counts were estimated from reference gene primer amplification. Clones were sequenced by immunoSEQ multiplex PCR, and TCRdb holds only the in-frame ones, with some missing. The V and J calls and clone size are taken from that table; D and trimming were inferred from the DNA. In the table there are more than 85,000 clones, around 83% of which are singletons. Germline V lookup: CDR1 SQVTM, CDR2 ANQGSEA. Trimming left V 4 bases short and J 0 bases short, with 7 bases between. The CDR3 loop spans 14 amino acids. The rearrangement joins TRBV29-1 to TRBJ2-6; no clear D. Source material: peripheral blood. The TCR sequence derives from a woman older than 75 with acute or convalescent COVID-19. CDR3 DNA sequence: TGCAGCGTTGCTGTCAGCTCTGGGGCCAACGTCCTGACTTTC. Amino acids: CSVAVSSGANVLTF.